A single sample is the source of the 2 T cell receptor beta chains below, sequenced in a study of blood T cell repertoires in COVID-19. Repertoires were generated with immunoSEQ multiplex PCR, while TCRdb's copy carries only in-frame clones and drops some. Here the sample spans 200,000 to 250,000 clones, 86% being singletons. The sample comprised peripheral blood. The receptor source for this set is a man aged 45-65 years with acute or convalescent COVID-19.

The V gene is TRBV3-1 (or the pseudogene TRBV3-2), the J gene TRBJ2-3; possible D gene TRBD2, 5 bases. The CDR3 is made up of 16 amino acids. Germline V lookup: CDR1 LGHDT, CDR2 YNNKEL (reference sequence). V was cut by 3 bases and J by 0 bases, with 13 bases left in between. The CDR3 nucleotides read TGTGCCAGCAGCCAGGACGTGCTAGCTAGCACAGATACGCAGTATTTT. Protein product: CASSQDVLASTDTQYF.

The chain carries TRBV5-5 and TRBJ1-3; D not certain. V lost 3 bases and J lost 5, with 9 bases in between. Germline values: CDR1 SGHKS, CDR2 YYEKEE (reference sequence). The CDR3 has 13 amino acids. The CDR3 region is CASSSVERNTIYF. The CDR3 DNA reads as TGTGCCAGCAGCTCCGTGGAGCGAAACACCATATATTTT.